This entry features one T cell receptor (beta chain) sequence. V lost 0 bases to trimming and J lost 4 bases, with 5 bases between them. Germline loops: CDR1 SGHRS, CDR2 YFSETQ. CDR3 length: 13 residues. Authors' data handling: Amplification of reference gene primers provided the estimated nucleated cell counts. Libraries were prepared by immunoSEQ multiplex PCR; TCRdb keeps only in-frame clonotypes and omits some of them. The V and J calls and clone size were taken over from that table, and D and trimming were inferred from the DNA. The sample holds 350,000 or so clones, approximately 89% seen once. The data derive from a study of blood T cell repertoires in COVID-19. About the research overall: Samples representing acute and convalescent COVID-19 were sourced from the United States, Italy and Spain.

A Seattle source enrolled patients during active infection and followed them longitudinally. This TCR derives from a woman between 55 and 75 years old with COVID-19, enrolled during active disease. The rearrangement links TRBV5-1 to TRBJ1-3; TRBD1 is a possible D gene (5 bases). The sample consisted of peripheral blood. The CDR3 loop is CASSLEGGNTIYF. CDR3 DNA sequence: TGCGCCAGCAGCTTGGAGGGGGGAAACACCATATATTTT.